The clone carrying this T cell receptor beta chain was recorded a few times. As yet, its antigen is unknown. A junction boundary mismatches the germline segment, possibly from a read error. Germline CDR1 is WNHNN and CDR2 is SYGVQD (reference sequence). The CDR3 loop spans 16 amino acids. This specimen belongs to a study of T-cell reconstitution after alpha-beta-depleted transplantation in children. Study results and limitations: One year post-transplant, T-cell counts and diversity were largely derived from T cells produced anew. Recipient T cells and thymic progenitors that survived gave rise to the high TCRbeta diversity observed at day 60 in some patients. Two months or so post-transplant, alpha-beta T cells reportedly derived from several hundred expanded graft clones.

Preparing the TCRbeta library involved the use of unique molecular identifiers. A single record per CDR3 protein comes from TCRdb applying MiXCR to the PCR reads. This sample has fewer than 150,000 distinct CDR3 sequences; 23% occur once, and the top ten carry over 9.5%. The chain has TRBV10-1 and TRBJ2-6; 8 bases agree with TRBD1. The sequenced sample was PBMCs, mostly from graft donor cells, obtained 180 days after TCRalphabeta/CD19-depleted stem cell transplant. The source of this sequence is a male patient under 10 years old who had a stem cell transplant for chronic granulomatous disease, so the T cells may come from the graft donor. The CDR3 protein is CATSGQGNSGANVLTF. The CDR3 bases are TGCGCCACCAGTGGACAGGGAAACTCTGGGGCCAACGTCCTGACTTTC.